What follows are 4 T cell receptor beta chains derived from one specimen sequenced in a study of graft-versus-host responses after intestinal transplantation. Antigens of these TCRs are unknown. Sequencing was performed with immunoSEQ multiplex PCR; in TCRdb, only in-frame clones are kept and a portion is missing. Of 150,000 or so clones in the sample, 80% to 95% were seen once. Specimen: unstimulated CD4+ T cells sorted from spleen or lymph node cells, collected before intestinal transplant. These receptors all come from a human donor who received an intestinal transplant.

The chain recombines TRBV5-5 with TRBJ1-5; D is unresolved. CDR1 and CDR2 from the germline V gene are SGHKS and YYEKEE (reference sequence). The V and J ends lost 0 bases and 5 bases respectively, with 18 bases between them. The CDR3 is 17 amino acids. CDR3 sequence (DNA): TGTGCCAGCAGCTTGGAACTTAGGTTTTCCCTTCATCAGCCCCAGCATTTT. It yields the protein CASSLELRFSLHQPQHF.

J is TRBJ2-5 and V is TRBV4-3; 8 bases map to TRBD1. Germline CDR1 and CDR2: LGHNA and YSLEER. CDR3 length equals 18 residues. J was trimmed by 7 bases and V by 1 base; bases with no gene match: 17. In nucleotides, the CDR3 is TGCGCCAGCAGCCAAGTCAGTCCGGGACAGGCCCCGTTCGGGACCCAGTACTTC. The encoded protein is CASSQVSPGQAPFGTQYF.

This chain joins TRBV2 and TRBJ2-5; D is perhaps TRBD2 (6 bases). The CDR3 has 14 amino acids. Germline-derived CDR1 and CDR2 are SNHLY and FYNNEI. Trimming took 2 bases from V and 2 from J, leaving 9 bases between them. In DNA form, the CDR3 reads TGTGCCAGCAGTGAACCGGGGGTGCAAGAGACCCAGTACTTC. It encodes CASSEPGVQETQYF.

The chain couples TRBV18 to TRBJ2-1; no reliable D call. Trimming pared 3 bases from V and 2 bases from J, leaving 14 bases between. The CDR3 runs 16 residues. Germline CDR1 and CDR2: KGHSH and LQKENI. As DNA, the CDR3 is TGTGCCAGCTCACCCGTCGAACTTATCACCTACAATGAGCAGTTCTTC. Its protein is CASSPVELITYNEQFF.